The 30 T cell receptor beta chains reported below all come from one sample, sequenced in a study of T cells in Graves' hyperthyroidism and ophthalmopathy. Authors of the study amplified TCR beta CDR3 regions from RNA transcripts. First-round RT-PCR of the TCR CDR3 relied on the HTBI primer set. TCRdb fed the multiplex PCR reads into MiXCR, producing one record per CDR3 protein. In the table there are hundreds of thousands of distinct CDR3 sequences, more than 15% of which are singletons. The sample taken for sequencing was blood. The source of these receptors is a woman between 18 and 30 years old with Graves' hyperthyroidism.

Many counts were recorded for this clonotype. This rearrangement joins TRBV19 to TRBJ2-3; 9 nucleotides agree with TRBD2. Germline V CDR1 and CDR2: LNHDA, SQIVND (reference sequence). The CDR3 totals 15 residues. The V gene end was trimmed by 1 base and the J gene end by 6 bases; junction bases not matched to a gene: 5. The chain's CDR3 is CASSIGLAGMDTQYF. The DNA of the CDR3 is TGTGCCAGTAGTATAGGCCTAGCGGGAATGGATACGCAGTATTTT.

This clonotype was counted many times. The gene calls are TRBV5-4 and TRBJ2-1, with D perhaps assigned TRBD1 or TRBD2 (5 bases each). The germline gives CDR1 SGHNT, CDR2 YYREEE (reference sequence). V lost 0 bases and J 6 bases, leaving 7 bases between the germline ends. The CDR3 runs to 13 residues. The CDR3 spells CASSLDGTNEQFF. In DNA form, the CDR3 reads TGTGCCAGCAGCTTGGACGGGACCAATGAGCAGTTCTTC. The variable domain in full, with the rest retrieved from reference TRBV5-4 and TRBJ2-1, is ETGVTQSPTHLIKTRGQQVTLRCSSQSGHNTVSWYQQALGQGPQFIFQYYREEENGRGNFPPRFSGLQFPNYSSELNVNALELDDSALYLCASSLDGTNEQFFGPGTRLTVL.

In this sample, this clonotype turned up a few times. This chain links TRBV5-6 with TRBJ1-6; TRBD1 aligns across 8 bases. The CDR3 contains 15 residues. The germline CDR1 and CDR2 sequences are SGHDT and YYEEEE. J gave up 8 bases and V 6 bases, and 10 bases lay outside the gene matches. In nucleotides, the CDR3 is TGTGCCAGCAACACTCCCCGGGACAGGTATTCACCCCTCCACTTT. Its protein is CASNTPRDRYSPLHF. The whole variable domain, filled in from reference TRBV5-6 and TRBJ1-6, reads DAGVTQSPTHLIKTRGQQVTLRCSPKSGHDTVSWYQQALGQGPQFIFQYYEEEERQRGNFPDRFSGHQFPNYSSELNVNALLLGDSALYLCASNTPRDRYSPLHFGNGTRLTVT.

At least ten counts were recorded for this clonotype. The gene calls are TRBV3-1 and TRBJ2-7; weak D call: TRBD1 (6 bases). Trimming took 3 bases from V and 2 from J, leaving 14 bases between them. Germline assignment: CDR1 LGHDT and CDR2 YNNKEL (reference sequence). This CDR3 is 15 amino acids long. CDR3 nucleotide sequence: TGTGCCAGCAGCCAGGGGACACGGGGAACCTACGAGCAGTACTTC. Protein product: CASSQGTRGTYEQYF.

This clonotype was seen repeatedly, ten times or more. The CDR3, as DNA: TGTGCCAGCAGCTCGACTGACAGGGCCCAAGAGACCCAGTACTTC. It is translated as CASSSTDRAQETQYF. V and J are TRBV7-9 and TRBJ2-5, with TRBD1 matching 7 bases. The CDR3 contains 15 residues. V was pared by 4 bases and J by 1 base, with 6 bases of the junction left unmatched. Germline CDR1 reads SEHNR; CDR2 reads FQNEAQ (reference sequence).

In this sample, this clonotype turned up many times. The CDR3 nucleotides are TGTGCCAGCAGCCAAGTGGGACTAGCGGGAGGACTAAAAAACATTCAGTACTTC. Amino acid sequence: CASSQVGLAGGLKNIQYF. The chain employs TRBV3-1 and TRBJ2-4; TRBD2 aligns across 15 bases. CDR3 length: 18 residues. V lost 1 base, J lost 4 bases, and 5 bases stayed unmatched. The germline gives CDR1 LGHDT, CDR2 YNNKEL (reference sequence).

This clonotype was seen at least ten times. In nucleotides, the CDR3 is TGTGCCAGCAGTTTAGCGCCGACTAGCGCTTCCGTCGGTGAGCAGTTCTTC. Encoded protein: CASSLAPTSASVGEQFF. The chain carries TRBV12-3 or TRBV12-4 and TRBJ2-1; 8 positions agree with TRBD2. The J segment lost 9 bases and the V segment lost 0 bases, leaving 13 bases of the junction unmatched. The CDR3 is 17 amino acids.

The table lists this clonotype with many counts. This chain connects TRBV2 to TRBJ2-2; 7 bases are shared with TRBD2. The CDR3 is 12 residues long. With V trimmed by 8 bases and J by 7 bases, 4 bases remained unmatched. Germline V lookup: CDR1 SNHLY, CDR2 FYNNEI. CDR3 sequence (DNA): TGTGCCAGCCGCGGGAGAGACGGGGAGCTGTTTTTT. It encodes CASRGRDGELFF.

In this sample, this clonotype turned up many times. CDR3 in amino acids: CASSEWGVQREPLHF. CDR3 sequence (DNA): TGTGCCAGCAGTGAATGGGGCGTCCAAAGGGAACCCCTCCACTTT. The chain couples TRBV2 to TRBJ1-6; D might be TRBD1 (5 bases). The CDR3 is 15 amino acids. V was shortened by 2 bases and J by 12 bases, with 17 bases between the two germline ends. CDR1 is SNHLY and CDR2 is FYNNEI in the germline V gene. The full variable domain, rest sourced from reference TRBV2 and TRBJ1-6, is EPEVTQTPSHQVTQMGQEVILRCVPISNHLYFYWYRQILGQKVEFLVSFYNNEISEKSEIFDDQFSVERPDGSNFTLKIRSTKLEDSAMYFCASSEWGVQREPLHFGNGTRLTVT.

This clonotype came up many times. V and J are TRBV27 and TRBJ2-7, with D possibly being TRBD2 (7 bases). The CDR3 has 14 residues. Germline V gene lookup returns CDR1 MNHEY and CDR2 SMNVEV (reference sequence). Trimming stripped 6 bases from V and 2 bases from J, with 14 bases between. CDR3 DNA: TGTGCCAGCAGGGGGGGGGGACACGCCTACGAGCAGTACTTC. Translation: CASRGGGHAYEQYF.

This clonotype has a count of ten or more. This chain connects TRBV5-1 to TRBJ1-1, with TRBD1 matching 8 bases. From germline, CDR1 is SGHRS and CDR2 YFSETQ. This CDR3 comprises 16 residues. After removal of 3 bases from V and 0 bases from J, the junction contained 7 bases not matched to a gene. The CDR3 DNA follows: TGCGCCAGCAGCTCAACAGGGGGAGCGATGAACACTGAAGCTTTCTTT. Translated, it gives CASSSTGGAMNTEAFF.

This clonotype showed up many times. This chain connects TRBV28 to TRBJ2-1, with unresolved D. From germline, CDR1 is MDHEN and CDR2 SYDVKM. The CDR3 runs to 18 residues. The germline V and J ends were trimmed by 2 bases and 2 bases, with 19 bases remaining between them. Written as DNA, the CDR3 is TGTGCCAGCAGTTTAACACTTGGAAAGGCCGTAGCCTACAATGAGCAGTTCTTC. This codes for CASSLTLGKAVAYNEQFF.

This clonotype came up many times. The chain's CDR3 is CASSLLAGGSSYNEQFF. The CDR3 DNA follows: TGTGCCAGCAGCCTTCTAGCGGGAGGTAGCTCCTACAATGAGCAGTTCTTC. V is TRBV16 and J is TRBJ2-1; 11 bases are shared with TRBD2. The germline V gene has CDR1 KGHSY and CDR2 FQNENV. Trimming took 4 bases from V and 0 from J; bases not matched to a gene: 5. The CDR3 totals 17 residues.

This clonotype was seen repeatedly, ten times or more. Compared with germline, one end of the junction differs, possibly owing to a read error. The J gene is TRBJ2-7, the V gene TRBV13; D not resolved. The CDR3 is 15 amino acids. From germline, CDR1 is PRHDT and CDR2 FYEKMQ (reference sequence). This CDR3 is CAGSSSRMGYYEQYF. CDR3 nucleotides: TGTGCCGGCAGCTCCTCAAGGATGGGGTACTACGAGCAGTACTTC.

This clonotype was counted many times. CDR3 region: CASSGLLNTEAFF. CDR3 sequence (DNA): TGTGCCAGCAGTGGACTGTTGAACACTGAAGCTTTCTTT. The chain couples TRBV3-1 to TRBJ1-1; D remains unclear. The CDR3 consists of 13 residues. In germline, CDR1 is LGHDT, CDR2 YNNKEL (reference sequence). V lost 6 bases to trimming and J lost 0 bases, with 8 bases between them.

This clonotype was found many times. The rearrangement links TRBV6-1 to TRBJ1-2; weak D call: TRBD1 (6 bases). Trimming removed 2 bases at V and 3 bases at J, with 13 bases between. CDR3 length: 15 residues. Germline V gene data show CDR1 as MNHNS and CDR2 as SASEGT. The CDR3: CASSERGWEYYGYTF. The CDR3, as DNA: TGTGCCAGCAGTGAAAGGGGGTGGGAATACTATGGCTACACCTTC.

The table lists this clonotype with many counts. The chain links TRBV19 to TRBJ1-2; D is uncertain. Germline values: CDR1 LNHDA, CDR2 SQIVND (reference sequence). The CDR3 length is 12 residues. Trimming removed 4 bases at V and 5 bases at J, with 8 bases between. The CDR3 DNA is TGTGCCAGTAGTAGCCTCTCGTATGGCTACACCTTC. Residues: CASSSLSYGYTF.

V usage is TRBV28 and J usage is TRBJ2-7; D possibly corresponds to TRBD2 (5 bases). Germline CDR1 is MDHEN and CDR2 is SYDVKM. The CDR3 runs 17 residues. V was trimmed by 3 bases and J by 3 bases, leaving 21 bases between them. CDR3 bases: TGTGCCAGCAGTTTCCTCGGGGAGACCCCATTTTTCTACGAGCAGTACTTC. The encoded protein is CASSFLGETPFFYEQYF.

The V call is TRBV27, the J call TRBJ1-3; the D gene is possibly TRBD1 (5 bases). CDR3 size: 15 residues. Germline lookup yields CDR1 MNHEY and CDR2 SMNVEV (reference sequence). Deletions cut 4 bases from V and 0 bases from J, with 10 bases between. The DNA for the CDR3 is TGTGCCAGCAGTTCAGGGTCTCTCTCTGGAAACACCATATATTTT. It is translated as CASSSGSLSGNTIYF.

This clonotype was observed a handful of times. The rearrangement uses TRBV10-3 and TRBJ1-3, with D possibly being TRBD1 (5 bases). The V and J ends lost 8 bases and 0 bases respectively, with 11 bases between them. Germline CDR1 ENHRY, CDR2 SYGVKD. This CDR3 spans 14 amino acids. In DNA form, the CDR3 reads TGTGCCATCCGGCAGGGACCCTCTGGAAACACCATATATTTT. Protein sequence: CAIRQGPSGNTIYF.

The table lists this clonotype with many counts. V is TRBV6-1 and J is TRBJ2-7; the match to TRBD2 covers 8 bases. CDR1 and CDR2 from the germline V gene are MNHNS and SASEGT. The CDR3 is 14 residues long. Losses at the gene ends were 5 bases for V and 3 bases for J; bases not matched to a gene: 6. CDR3 sequence: CASSSSGGRYEQYF. CDR3 coding DNA: TGTGCCAGCAGTTCGTCGGGGGGGCGCTACGAGCAGTACTTC.

This clonotype was recorded at least ten times. This chain uses TRBV18 with TRBJ2-2; D uncertain. The CDR3 has 13 amino acids. The V end lost 1 base, the J end lost 6 bases, and 6 bases lay between the germline ends. CDR1 and CDR2 (germline): KGHSH, LQKENI. The DNA for the CDR3 is TGTGCCAGCTCACCACAAGTAGCCGGGGAGCTGTTTTTT. It codes for CASSPQVAGELFF.

This clonotype came up many times. The gene calls are TRBV11-3 and TRBJ2-2; 9 bases line up with TRBD1. The germline V gene has CDR1 SGHNT and CDR2 YENEEA. The CDR3 has 16 amino acids. V shed 2 bases and J 5 bases; nucleotides not matched to a gene: 6. Here the CDR3 DNA reads TGTGCCAGCAGCTTACCGGGACAGGGCCGAACCGGGGAGCTGTTTTTT. This translates into CASSLPGQGRTGELFF.

This chain joins TRBV12-3 or TRBV12-4 and TRBJ2-7; perhaps TRBD2 as D (6 bases). The CDR3 is 12 amino acids. With 6 bases removed from V and 3 bases from J, the gap between germline ends came to 9 bases. For the CDR3, the DNA is TGTGCCAGCAGGGAGGGCGGCTACGAGCAGTACTTC. This translates into CASREGGYEQYF.

J is TRBJ1-3 and V is TRBV6-1; tentative D call: TRBD1 (6 bases). V dropped 0 bases and J dropped 0 bases, with 6 bases sitting between them. This CDR3 is 15 amino acids long. Germline V gives CDR1 MNHNS, CDR2 SASEGT. This chain's CDR3 is CASSEAQGSGNTIYF. CDR3 nucleotides: TGTGCCAGCAGTGAAGCACAGGGCTCTGGAAACACCATATATTTT.

This clonotype was detected ten times or more. V and J are TRBV19 and TRBJ1-5, with D unclear. This CDR3 has 15 residues. The germline gives CDR1 LNHDA, CDR2 SQIVND (reference sequence). Deletions cut 1 base from V and 2 bases from J, with 9 bases between. CDR3 in amino acids: CASSIVGSGNQPQHF. The DNA of the CDR3 is TGTGCCAGTAGTATAGTAGGGTCGGGCAATCAGCCCCAGCATTTT.

In its sample, this clonotype was seen a few times. V usage is TRBV10-2 and J usage is TRBJ2-4; possible D gene TRBD2, 5 bases. Germline V lookup: CDR1 WSHSY, CDR2 SAAADI. Between the trimmed V and J ends, which lost 2 bases and 3 bases, there was a span of 11 bases. This CDR3 contains 15 residues. CDR3 bases: TGCGCCAGCAGTGAGAGGGCCGGGGACAAAAACATTCAGTACTTC. It encodes CASSERAGDKNIQYF.

At least ten counts were recorded for this clonotype. The chain carries TRBV12-3 or TRBV12-4 and TRBJ2-4; D tentatively fits TRBD1 or TRBD2 (5 bases each). V lost 1 base and J 7 bases, leaving 5 bases between the germline ends. The CDR3 totals 12 residues. CDR3 in DNA: TGTGCCAGCAGTTTAGGGGGGAACATTCAGTACTTC. Amino acid sequence: CASSLGGNIQYF.

This clonotype was observed many times. The chain carries TRBV7-2 and TRBJ1-1; D not resolved. CDR3 length: 12 amino acids. V shed 1 base and J shed 8 bases, with 8 bases lying between them. The germline CDR1 and CDR2 sequences are SGHTA and FQGNSA. For the CDR3, the DNA is TGTGCCAGCAGCTTAGGTCGGTCCGAAGCTTTCTTT. This gives the protein CASSLGRSEAFF.

This clonotype was seen many times. The chain uses TRBV2 and TRBJ2-1, with TRBD2 matching 9 bases. After removal of 7 bases from V and 9 bases from J, the junction contained 10 bases not matched to a gene. CDR3 size: 14 residues. CDR1 is SNHLY and CDR2 is FYNNEI in the germline V gene. The CDR3 DNA is TGTGCCAGCACGGAGTCTAGCGGGATTTTTGAGCAGTTCTTC. Its protein product is CASTESSGIFEQFF.